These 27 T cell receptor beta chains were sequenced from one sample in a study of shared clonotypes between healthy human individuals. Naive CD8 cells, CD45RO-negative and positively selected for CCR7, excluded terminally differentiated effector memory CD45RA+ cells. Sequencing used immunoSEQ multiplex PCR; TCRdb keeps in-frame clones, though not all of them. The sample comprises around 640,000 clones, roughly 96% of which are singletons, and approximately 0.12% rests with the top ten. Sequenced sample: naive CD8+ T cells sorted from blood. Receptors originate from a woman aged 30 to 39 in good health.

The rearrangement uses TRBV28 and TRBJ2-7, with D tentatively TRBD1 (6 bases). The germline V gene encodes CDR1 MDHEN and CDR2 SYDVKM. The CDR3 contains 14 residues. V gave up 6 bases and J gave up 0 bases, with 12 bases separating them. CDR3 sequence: CASSMTGVSYEQYF. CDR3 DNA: TGTGCCAGCAGCATGACAGGCGTCTCCTACGAGCAGTACTTC.

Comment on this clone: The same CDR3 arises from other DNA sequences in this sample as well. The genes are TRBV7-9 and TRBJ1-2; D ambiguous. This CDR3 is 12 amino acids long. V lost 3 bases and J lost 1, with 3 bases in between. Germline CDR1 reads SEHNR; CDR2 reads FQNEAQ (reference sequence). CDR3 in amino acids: CASSLDNYGYTF. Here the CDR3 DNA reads TGTGCCAGCAGCTTGGATAACTATGGCTACACCTTC.

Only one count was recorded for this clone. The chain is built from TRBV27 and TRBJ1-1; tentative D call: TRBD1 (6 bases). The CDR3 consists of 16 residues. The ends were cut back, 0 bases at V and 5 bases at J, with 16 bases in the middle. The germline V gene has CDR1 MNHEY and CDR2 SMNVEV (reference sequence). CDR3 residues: CASSLSSGGGRTEAFF. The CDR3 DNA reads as TGTGCCAGCAGTTTATCGAGCGGAGGGGGGAGGACTGAAGCTTTCTTT.

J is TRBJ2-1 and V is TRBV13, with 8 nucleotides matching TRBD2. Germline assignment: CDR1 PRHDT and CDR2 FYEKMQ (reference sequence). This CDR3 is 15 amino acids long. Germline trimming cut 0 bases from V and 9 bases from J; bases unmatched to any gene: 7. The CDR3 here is CASSLGGGGNPEQFF. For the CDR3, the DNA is TGTGCCAGCAGCTTAGGCGGCGGGGGGAATCCTGAGCAGTTCTTC.

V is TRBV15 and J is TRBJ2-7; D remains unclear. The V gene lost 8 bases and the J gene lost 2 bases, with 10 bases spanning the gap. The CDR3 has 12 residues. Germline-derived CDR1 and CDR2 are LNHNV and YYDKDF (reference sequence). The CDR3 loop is CATGYGPYEQYF. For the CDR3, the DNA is TGTGCCACCGGGTACGGGCCCTACGAGCAGTACTTC.

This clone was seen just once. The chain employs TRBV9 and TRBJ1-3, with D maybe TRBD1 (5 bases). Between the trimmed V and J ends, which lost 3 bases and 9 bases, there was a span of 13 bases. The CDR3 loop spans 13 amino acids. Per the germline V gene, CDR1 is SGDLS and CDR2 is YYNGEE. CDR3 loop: CASSGGSLSTIYF. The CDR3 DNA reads TGTGCCAGCAGCGGGGGGTCCCTCAGCACCATATATTTT.

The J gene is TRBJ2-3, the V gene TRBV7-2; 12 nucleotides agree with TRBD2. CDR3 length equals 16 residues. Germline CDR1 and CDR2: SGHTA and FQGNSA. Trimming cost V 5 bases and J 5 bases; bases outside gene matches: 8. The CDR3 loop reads CASSKMKGLAGDTQYF. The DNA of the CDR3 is TGTGCCAGCAGCAAAATGAAGGGACTAGCGGGAGATACGCAGTATTTT.

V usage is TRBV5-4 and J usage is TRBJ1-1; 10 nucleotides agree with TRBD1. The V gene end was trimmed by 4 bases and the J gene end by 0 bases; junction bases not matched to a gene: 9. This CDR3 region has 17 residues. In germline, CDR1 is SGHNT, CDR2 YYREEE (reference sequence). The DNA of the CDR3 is TGTGCCAGCAGCACCGGGACAGGGGACCTTATGAACACTGAAGCTTTCTTT. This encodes CASSTGTGDLMNTEAFF.

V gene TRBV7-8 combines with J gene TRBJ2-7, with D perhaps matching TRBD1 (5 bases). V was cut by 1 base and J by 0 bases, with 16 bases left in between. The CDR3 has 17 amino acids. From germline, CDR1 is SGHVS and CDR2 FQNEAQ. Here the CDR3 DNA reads TGTGCCAGCAGCTTAGAGGGTGGGCAGGGCGGCTCCTACGAGCAGTACTTC. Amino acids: CASSLEGGQGGSYEQYF.

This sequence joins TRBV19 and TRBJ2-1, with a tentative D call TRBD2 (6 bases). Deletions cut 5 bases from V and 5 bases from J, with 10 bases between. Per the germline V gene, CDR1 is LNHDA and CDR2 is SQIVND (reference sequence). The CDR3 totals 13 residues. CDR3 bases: TGTGCCAGTAGTCCCTGGACTAACAATGAGCAGTTCTTC. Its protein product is CASSPWTNNEQFF.

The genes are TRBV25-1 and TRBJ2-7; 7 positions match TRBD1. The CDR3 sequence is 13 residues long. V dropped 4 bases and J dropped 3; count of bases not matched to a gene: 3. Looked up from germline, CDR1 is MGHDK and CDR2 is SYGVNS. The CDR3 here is CASSGQGNYEQYF. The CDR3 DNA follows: TGTGCCAGCAGTGGACAGGGAAACTACGAGCAGTACTTC.

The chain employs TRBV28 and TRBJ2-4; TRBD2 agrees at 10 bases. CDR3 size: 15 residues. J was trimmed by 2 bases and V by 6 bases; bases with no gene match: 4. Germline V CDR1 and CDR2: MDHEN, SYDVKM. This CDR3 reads CASSGLADSKNIQYF. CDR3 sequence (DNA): TGTGCCAGCAGCGGACTAGCGGATTCCAAAAACATTCAGTACTTC.

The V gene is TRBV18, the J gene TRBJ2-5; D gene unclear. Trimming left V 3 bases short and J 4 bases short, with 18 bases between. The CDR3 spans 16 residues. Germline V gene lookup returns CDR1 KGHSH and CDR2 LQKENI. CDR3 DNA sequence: TGTGCCAGCTCACCGGGCGGTCAGAATTTAGTAGAGACCCAGTACTTC. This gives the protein CASSPGGQNLVETQYF.

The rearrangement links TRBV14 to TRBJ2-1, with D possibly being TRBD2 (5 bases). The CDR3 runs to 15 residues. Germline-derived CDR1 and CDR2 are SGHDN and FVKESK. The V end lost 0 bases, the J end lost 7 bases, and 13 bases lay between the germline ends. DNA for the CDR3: TGTGCCAGCAGCCAAGATAGGCTAGCTGCAAATGAGCAGTTCTTC. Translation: CASSQDRLAANEQFF.

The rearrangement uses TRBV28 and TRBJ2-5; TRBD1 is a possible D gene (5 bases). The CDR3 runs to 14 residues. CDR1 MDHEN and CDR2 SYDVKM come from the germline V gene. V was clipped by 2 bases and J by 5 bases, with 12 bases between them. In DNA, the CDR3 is TGTGCCAGCAGTTTAGGCTCAGGGCTGGAGACCCAGTACTTC. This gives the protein CASSLGSGLETQYF.

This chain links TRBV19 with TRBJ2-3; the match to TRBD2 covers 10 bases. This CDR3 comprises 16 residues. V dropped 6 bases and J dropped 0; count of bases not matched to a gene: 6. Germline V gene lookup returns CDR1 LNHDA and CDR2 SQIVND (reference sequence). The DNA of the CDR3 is TGTGCCAGTAGAGGACTAGCGGCCTCTAGCACAGATACGCAGTATTTT. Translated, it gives CASRGLAASSTDTQYF.

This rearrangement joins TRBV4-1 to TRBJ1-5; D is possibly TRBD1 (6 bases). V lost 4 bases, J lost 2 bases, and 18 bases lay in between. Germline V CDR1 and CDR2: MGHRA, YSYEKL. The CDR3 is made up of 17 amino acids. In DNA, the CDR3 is TGCGCCAGCAGCCTCCTCTCGGGGGCGCCTGGCAATCAGCCCCAGCATTTT. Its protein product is CASSLLSGAPGNQPQHF.

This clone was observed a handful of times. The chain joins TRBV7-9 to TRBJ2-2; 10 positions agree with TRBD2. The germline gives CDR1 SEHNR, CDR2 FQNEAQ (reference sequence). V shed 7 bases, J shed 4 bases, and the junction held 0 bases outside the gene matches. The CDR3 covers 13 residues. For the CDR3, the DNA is TGTGCCAGCACTAGCGGGAGCACCGGGGAGCTGTTTTTT. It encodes CASTSGSTGELFF.

The CDR3 DNA sequence: TGTGCCAGCTGGGAGTACAATGAGCAGTTCTTC. Its translation: CASWEYNEQFF. J is TRBJ2-1 and V is TRBV6-1; possible D gene TRBD2, 5 bases. Looked up from germline, CDR1 is MNHNS and CDR2 is SASEGT. The CDR3 covers 11 residues. V was pared by 8 bases and J by 4 bases, with 6 bases between.

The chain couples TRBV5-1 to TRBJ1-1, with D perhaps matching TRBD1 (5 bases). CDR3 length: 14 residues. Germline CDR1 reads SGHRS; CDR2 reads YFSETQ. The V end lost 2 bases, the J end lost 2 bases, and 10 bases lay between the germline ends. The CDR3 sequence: CASSLSGYNTEAFF. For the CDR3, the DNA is TGCGCCAGCAGCTTATCAGGGTACAACACTGAAGCTTTCTTT.

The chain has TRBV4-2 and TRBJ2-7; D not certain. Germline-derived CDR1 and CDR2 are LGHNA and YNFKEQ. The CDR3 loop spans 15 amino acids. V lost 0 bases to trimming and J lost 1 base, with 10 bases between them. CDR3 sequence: CASSQEVTSSYEQYF. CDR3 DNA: TGTGCCAGCAGCCAAGAGGTGACTTCATCCTACGAGCAGTACTTC.

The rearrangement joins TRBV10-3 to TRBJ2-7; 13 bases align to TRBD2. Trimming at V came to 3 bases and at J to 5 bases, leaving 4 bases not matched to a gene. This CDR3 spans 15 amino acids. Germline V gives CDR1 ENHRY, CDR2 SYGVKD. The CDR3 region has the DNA TGTGCCATCAGTGACGGACTAGCGGGAGAAGACGAGCAGTACTTC. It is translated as CAISDGLAGEDEQYF.

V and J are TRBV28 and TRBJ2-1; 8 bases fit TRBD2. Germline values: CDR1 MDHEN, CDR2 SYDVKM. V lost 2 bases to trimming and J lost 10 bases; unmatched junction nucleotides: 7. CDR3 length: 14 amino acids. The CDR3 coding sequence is TGTGCCAGCAGTTTACTCATAGCGGGAAACGAGCAGTTCTTC. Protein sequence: CASSLLIAGNEQFF.

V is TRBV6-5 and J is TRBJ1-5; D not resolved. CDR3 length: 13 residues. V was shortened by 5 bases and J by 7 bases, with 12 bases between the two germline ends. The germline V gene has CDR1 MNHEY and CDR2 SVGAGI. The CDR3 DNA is TGTGCCAGCAGTCCTTCAGCGGGGCAGCCCCAGCATTTT. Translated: CASSPSAGQPQHF.

CDR3 nucleotides: TGTGCCTGGGGGGTATATGAGCAGTTCTTC. Residues: CAWGVYEQFF. The chain employs TRBV30 and TRBJ2-1; D gene uncertain. Trimming removed 5 bases at V and 8 bases at J, with 7 bases between. The germline gives CDR1 GTSNPN, CDR2 SVGIG (reference sequence). This CDR3 has 10 residues.

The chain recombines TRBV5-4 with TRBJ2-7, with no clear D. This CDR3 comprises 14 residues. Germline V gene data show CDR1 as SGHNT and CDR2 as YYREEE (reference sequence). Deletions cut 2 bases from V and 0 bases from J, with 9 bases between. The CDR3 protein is CASSLDALSYEQYF. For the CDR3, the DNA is TGTGCCAGCAGCTTAGATGCTCTCTCCTACGAGCAGTACTTC.

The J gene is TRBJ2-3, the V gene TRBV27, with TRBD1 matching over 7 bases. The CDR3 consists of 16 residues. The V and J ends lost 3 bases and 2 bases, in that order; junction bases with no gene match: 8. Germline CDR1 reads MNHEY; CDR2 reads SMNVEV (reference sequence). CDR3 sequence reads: CASSFSGTDATDTQYF. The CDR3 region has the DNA TGTGCCAGCAGTTTTTCTGGGACAGACGCCACAGATACGCAGTATTTT.